This T cell receptor beta chain was found in a study of long-term antiretroviral therapy in people with HIV. The CDR3 has 12 amino acids. V was cut by 3 bases and J by 10 bases, with 10 bases left in between. Germline CDR1 is MGHRA and CDR2 is YSYEKL. This clone has a single count. Survey-level resolution applied to immunoSEQ assay v3.0. Here immunoSEQ multiplex PCR was the method, and the copy in TCRdb shows in-frame clones only, minus some. This table holds tens of thousands of clones, 80% to 90% found once. This sequence joins TRBV4-1 and TRBJ2-1, with D possibly being TRBD2 (5 bases). The clonotype comes from a woman between 18 and 29 years old with HIV. This specimen consisted of unsorted PBMCs, obtained 1.8 years after starting antiretroviral therapy. CDR3 sequence reads: CASSHVRGEQFF. The CDR3 DNA reads TGCGCCAGCAGCCACGTCCGGGGAGAGCAGTTCTTC.